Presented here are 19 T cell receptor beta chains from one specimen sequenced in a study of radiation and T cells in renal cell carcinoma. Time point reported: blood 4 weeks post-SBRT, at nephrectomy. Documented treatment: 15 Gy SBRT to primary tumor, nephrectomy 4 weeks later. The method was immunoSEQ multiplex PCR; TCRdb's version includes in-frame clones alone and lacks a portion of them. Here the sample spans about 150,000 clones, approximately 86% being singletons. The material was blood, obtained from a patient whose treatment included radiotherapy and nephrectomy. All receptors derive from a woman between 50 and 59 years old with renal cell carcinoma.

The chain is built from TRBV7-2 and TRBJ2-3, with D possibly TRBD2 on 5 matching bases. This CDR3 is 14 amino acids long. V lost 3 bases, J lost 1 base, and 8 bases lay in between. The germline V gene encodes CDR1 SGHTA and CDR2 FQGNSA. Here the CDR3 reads CASSFGERTDTQYF. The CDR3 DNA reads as TGTGCCAGCAGCTTCGGGGAGCGCACAGATACGCAGTATTTT. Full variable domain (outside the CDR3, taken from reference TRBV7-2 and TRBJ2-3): GAGVSQSPSNKVTEKGKDVELRCDPISGHTALYWYRQSLGQGLEFLIYFQGNSAPDKSGLPSDRFSAERTGGSVSTLTIQRTQQEDSAVYLCASSFGERTDTQYFGPGTRLTVL.

CDR3 coding DNA: TGTGCCAGCAGCTTAGCGGGACAGGGAAGCTATGGCTACACCTTC. Amino acids: CASSLAGQGSYGYTF. The chain combines TRBV7-2 with TRBJ1-2; 9 positions match TRBD1. The junction had 3 bases not matched to a gene; V was cut back by 0 bases and J by 4 bases. The CDR3 runs 15 residues. From germline, CDR1 is SGHTA and CDR2 FQGNSA.

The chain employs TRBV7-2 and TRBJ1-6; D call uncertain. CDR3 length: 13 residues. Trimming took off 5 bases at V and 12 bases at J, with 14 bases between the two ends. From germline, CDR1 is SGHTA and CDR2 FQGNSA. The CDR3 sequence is CASSATTLGPLHF. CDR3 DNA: TGTGCCAGCAGCGCCACGACCTTGGGACCCCTCCACTTT.

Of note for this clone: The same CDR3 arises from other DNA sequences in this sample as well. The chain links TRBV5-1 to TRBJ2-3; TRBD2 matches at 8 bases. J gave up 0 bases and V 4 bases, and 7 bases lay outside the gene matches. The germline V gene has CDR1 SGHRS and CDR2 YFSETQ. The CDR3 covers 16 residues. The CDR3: CASSPGGGISTDTQYF. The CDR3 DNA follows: TGCGCCAGCAGCCCAGGCGGGGGGATTAGCACAGATACGCAGTATTTT.

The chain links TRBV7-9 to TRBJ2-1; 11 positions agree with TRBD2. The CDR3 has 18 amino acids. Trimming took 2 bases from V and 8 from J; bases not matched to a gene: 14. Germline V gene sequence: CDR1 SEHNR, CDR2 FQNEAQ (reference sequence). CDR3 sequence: CASSLYGAGLAGGDEQFF. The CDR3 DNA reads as TGTGCCAGCAGCTTATACGGAGCGGGGTTAGCGGGAGGGGATGAGCAGTTCTTC.

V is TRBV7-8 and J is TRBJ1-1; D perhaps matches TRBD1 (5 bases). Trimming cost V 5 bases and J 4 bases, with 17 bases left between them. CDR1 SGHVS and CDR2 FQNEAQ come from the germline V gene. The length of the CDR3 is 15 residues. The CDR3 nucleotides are TGTGCCAGCAGCATGACCAGGGAGATCGGCACTGAAGCTTTCTTT. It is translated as CASSMTREIGTEAFF.

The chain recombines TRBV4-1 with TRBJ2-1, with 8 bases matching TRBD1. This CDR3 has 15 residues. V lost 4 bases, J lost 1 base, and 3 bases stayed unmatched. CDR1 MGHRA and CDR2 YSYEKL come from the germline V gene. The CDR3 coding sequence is TGCGCCAGCAGCCCCGACAGGGGATCCTACAATGAGCAGTTCTTC. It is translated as CASSPDRGSYNEQFF.

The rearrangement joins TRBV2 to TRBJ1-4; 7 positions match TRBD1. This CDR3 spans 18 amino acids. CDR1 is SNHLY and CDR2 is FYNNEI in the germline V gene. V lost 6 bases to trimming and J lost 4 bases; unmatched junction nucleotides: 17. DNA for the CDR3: TGTGCCAGCAGGGAGGGACAGTTCACTTTCTTGGTTAATGAAAAACTGTTTTTT. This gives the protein CASREGQFTFLVNEKLFF.

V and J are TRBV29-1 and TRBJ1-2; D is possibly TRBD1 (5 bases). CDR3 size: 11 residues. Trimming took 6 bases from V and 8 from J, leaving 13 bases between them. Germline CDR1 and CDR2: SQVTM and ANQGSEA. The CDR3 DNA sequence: TGCAGCGTCTACGGGGCGGGAGGCTACACCTTC. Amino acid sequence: CSVYGAGGYTF.

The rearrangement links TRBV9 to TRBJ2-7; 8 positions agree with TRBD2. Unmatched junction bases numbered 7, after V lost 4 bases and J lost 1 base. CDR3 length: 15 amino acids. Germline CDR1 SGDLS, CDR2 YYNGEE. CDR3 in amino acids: CASSPGVAGSYEQYF. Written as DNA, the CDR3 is TGTGCCAGCAGCCCCGGGGTAGCGGGGTCCTACGAGCAGTACTTC. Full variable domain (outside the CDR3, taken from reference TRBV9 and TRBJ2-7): DSGVTQTPKHLITATGQRVTLRCSPRSGDLSVYWYQQSLDQGLQFLIQYYNGEERAKGNILERFSAQQFPDLHSELNLSSLELGDSALYFCASSPGVAGSYEQYFGPGTRLTVT.

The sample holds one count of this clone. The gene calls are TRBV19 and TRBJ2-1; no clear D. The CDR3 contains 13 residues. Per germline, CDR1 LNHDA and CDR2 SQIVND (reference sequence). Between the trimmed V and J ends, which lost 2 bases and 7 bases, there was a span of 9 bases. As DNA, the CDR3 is TGTGCCAGTAGTATAAATCTGCGGAATGAGCAGTTCTTC. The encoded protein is CASSINLRNEQFF.

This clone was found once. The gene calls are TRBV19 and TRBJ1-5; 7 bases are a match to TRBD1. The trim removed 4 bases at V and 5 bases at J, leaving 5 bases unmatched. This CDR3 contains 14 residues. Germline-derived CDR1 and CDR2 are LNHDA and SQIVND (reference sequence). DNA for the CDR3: TGTGCCAGTAGTACCCCGGGACAGTATCAGCCCCAGCATTTT. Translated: CASSTPGQYQPQHF.

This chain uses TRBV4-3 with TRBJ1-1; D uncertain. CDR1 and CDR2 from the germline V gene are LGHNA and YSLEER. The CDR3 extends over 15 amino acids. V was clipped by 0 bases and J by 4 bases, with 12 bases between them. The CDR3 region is CASSQDRDYPTEAFF. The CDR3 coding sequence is TGCGCCAGCAGCCAAGATCGAGATTACCCCACTGAAGCTTTCTTT.

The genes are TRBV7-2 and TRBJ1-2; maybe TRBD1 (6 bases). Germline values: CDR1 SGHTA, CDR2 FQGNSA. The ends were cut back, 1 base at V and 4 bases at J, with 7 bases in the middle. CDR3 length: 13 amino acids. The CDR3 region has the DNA TGTGCCAGCAGCTTAGGCAGGGGCTATGGCTACACCTTC. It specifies CASSLGRGYGYTF.

The CDR3 coding sequence is TGTGCCAGCAGCTTGACGGGAAATAGCAATCAGCCCCAGCATTTT. It specifies CASSLTGNSNQPQHF. This chain connects TRBV9 to TRBJ1-5, with D unresolved. The V end was cut by 4 bases, the J end by 0 bases, with 11 bases between. The CDR3 is made up of 15 amino acids. Germline V gene lookup returns CDR1 SGDLS and CDR2 YYNGEE.

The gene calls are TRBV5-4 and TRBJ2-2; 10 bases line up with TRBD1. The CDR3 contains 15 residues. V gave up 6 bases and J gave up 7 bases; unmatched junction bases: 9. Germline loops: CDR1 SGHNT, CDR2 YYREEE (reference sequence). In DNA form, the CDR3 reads TGTGCCAGCACCAGGACAGGGGGGTCGGGCGGGGAGCTGTTTTTT. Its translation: CASTRTGGSGGELFF.

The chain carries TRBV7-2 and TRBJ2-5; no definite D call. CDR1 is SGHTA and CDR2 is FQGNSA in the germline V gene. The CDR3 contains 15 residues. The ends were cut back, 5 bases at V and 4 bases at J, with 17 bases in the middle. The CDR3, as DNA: TGTGCCAGCAGCCTGGACGGCCTCCAGTCAGAGACCCAGTACTTC. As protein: CASSLDGLQSETQYF.

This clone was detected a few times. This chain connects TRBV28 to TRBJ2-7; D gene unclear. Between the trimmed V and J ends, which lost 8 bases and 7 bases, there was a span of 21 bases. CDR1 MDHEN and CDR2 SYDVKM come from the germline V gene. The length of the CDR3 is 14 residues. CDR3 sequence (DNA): TGTGCCAGCTCGAAGGGCCCGACTCCCTCGGAGCAGTACTTC. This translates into CASSKGPTPSEQYF.

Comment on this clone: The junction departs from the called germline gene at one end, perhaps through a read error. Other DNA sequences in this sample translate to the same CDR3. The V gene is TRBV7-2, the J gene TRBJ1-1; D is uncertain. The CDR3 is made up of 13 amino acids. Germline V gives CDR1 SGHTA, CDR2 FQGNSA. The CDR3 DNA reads TGTGCCAGCAGTTTAGGGAGGAACACTGAAGCTTTCTTT. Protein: CASSLGRNTEAFF.